This T cell receptor beta chain was recovered during a study of cytomegalovirus exposure and HLA in healthy donors. Germline assignment: CDR1 GTSNPN and CDR2 SVGIG (reference sequence). CDR3 size: 18 residues. PCR amplification relied on 60 Vbeta primers (plus 13 Jbeta primers). Only in-frame clones appear in the TCRdb table, and some are missing; sequencing was by immunoSEQ multiplex PCR. This sample yields 100,000 to 150,000 clones, of which around 83% are seen a single time; around 1.3% belongs to the top ten. This sequence originates from a girl aged 2 to 10 in good health and CMV-seronegative. Sequencing was done on a sample of PBMCs. J is TRBJ2-2 and V is TRBV30, with D perhaps matching TRBD1 (5 bases). The tail of the sequence fits TRBJ1-3 better, so the J call may be wrong. The chain's CDR3 is CAWSVVHWRGDSGNTIYF. The CDR3 nucleotides read TGTGCCTGGAGTGTAGTTCACTGGAGGGGCGACTCTGGAAACACCATATATTTT.